This T cell receptor beta chain originates from a study of blood T cell repertoires in COVID-19. Study-wide context: Whether acute or convalescent, the COVID-19 samples came from the United States, Italy and Spain.

The ends lost 5 bases at V and 6 bases at J; junction bases unmatched: 8. Germline V gives CDR1 MNHNY, CDR2 SVGAGI (reference sequence). The CDR3 runs to 15 residues. The method was immunoSEQ multiplex PCR; TCRdb's version includes in-frame clones alone and lacks a portion of them. The sample contains about 200,000 clones, over 70% of which appear only once. This sequence was found in a man aged 35 to 55 with acute or convalescent COVID-19. This chain connects TRBV6-6 to TRBJ2-3; 10 nucleotides line up with TRBD2. Sample: peripheral blood. CDR3 residues: CASSPLAGVFDTQYF. Here the CDR3 DNA reads TGTGCCAGCAGTCCCCTAGCGGGAGTCTTCGATACGCAGTATTTT.